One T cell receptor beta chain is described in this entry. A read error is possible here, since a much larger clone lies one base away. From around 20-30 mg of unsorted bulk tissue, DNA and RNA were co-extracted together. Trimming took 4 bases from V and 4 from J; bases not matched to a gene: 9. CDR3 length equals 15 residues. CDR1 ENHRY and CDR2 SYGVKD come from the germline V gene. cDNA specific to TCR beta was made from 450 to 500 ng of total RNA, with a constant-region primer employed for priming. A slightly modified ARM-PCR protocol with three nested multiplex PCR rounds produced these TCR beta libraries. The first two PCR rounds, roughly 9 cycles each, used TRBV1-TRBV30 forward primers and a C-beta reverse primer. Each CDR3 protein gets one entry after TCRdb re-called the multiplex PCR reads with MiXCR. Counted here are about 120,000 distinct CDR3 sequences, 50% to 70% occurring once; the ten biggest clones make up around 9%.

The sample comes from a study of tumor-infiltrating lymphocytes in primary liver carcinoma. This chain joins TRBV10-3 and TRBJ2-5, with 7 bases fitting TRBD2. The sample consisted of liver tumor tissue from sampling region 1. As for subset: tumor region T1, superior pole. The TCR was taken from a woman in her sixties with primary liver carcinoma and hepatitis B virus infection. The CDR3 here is CAISGGGTGLETQYF. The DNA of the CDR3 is TGTGCCATCAGTGGCGGGGGTACGGGGTTAGAGACCCAGTACTTC.